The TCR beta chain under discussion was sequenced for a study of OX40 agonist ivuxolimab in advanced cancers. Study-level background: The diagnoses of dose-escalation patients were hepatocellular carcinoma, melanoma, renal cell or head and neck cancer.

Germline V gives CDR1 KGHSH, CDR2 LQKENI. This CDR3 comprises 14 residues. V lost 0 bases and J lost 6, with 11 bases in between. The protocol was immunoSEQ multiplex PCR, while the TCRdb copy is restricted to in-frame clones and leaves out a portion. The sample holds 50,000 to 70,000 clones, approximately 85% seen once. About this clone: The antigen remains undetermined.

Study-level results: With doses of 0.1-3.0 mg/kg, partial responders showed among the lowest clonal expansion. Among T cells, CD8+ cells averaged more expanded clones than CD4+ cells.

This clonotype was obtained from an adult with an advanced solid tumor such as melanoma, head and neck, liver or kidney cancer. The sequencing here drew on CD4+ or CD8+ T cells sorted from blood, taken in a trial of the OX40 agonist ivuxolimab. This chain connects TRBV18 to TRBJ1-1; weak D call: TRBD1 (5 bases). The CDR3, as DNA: TGTGCCAGCTCACCACCCGTCGGGGGTGCTGAAGCTTTCTTT. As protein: CASSPPVGGAEAFF. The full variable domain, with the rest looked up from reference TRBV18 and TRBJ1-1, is NAGVMQNPRHLVRRRGQEARLRCSPMKGHSHVYWYRQLPEEGLKFMVYLQKENIIDESGMPKERFSAEFPKEGPSILRIQQVVRGDSAAYFCASSPPVGGAEAFFGQGTRLTVV.